This T cell receptor (beta chain) was retrieved from a study of OX40 agonist ivuxolimab in advanced cancers. In the study overall: An agonistic human IgG2 monoclonal antibody against OX40 (CD134) was given. The group had a mean age of about 65 years, ranged from roughly 23 to 90, and was 80% to 85% male.

Remarks on this clone: The antigen is not known.

Sequencing was performed with immunoSEQ multiplex PCR; in TCRdb, only in-frame clones are kept and a portion is missing. The sample holds 75,000 to 100,000 clones; approximately 90% are singletons and the top ten take 0.45% to 0.55%. Findings and caveats of the study: Clonal expansion by week 6 occurred in CD4+ and CD8+ blood T cells (at 0.1 to 3.0 mg/kg).

The receptor was isolated from an adult with an advanced solid tumor such as melanoma, head and neck, liver or kidney cancer. Sequencing used CD4+ or CD8+ T cells sorted from blood, obtained in a trial of the OX40 agonist ivuxolimab.

The CDR3 nucleotides read TGTGCCAGCAGCATTGGGGATCAGCCCCAGCATTTT. It translates to CASSIGDQPQHF. The chain employs TRBV6-1 and TRBJ1-5; D is unresolved. The CDR3 consists of 12 residues. Trimming took off 6 bases at V and 5 bases at J, with 8 bases between the two ends. Germline values: CDR1 MNHNS, CDR2 SASEGT.